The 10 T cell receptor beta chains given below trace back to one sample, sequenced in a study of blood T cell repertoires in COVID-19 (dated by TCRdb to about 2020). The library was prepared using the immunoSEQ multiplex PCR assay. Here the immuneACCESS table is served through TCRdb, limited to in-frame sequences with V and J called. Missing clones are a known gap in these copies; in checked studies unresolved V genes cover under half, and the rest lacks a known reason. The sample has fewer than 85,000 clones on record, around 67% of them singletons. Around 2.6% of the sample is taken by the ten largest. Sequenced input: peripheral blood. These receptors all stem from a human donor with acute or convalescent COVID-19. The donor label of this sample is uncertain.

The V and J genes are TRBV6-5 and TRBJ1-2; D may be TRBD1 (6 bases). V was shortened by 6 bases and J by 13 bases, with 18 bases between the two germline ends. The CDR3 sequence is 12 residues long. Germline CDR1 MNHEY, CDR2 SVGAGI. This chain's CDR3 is CASSPWGGRITF. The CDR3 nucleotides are TGTGCCAGCAGCCCCTGGGGGGGGCGTATCACCTTC.

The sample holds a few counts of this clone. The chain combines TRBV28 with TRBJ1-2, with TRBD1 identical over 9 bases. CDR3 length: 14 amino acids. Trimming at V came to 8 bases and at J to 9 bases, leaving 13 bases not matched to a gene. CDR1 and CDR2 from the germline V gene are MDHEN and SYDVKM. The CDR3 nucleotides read TGTGCCAGCGGCCCGCGCCGGGACAGGGTTAGCTACACCTTC. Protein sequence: CASGPRRDRVSYTF.

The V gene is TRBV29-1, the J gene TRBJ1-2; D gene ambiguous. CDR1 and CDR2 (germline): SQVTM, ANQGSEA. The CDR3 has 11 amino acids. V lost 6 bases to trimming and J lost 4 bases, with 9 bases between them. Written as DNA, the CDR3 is TGCAGCGTCGATGAGTTCTATGGCTACACCTTC. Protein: CSVDEFYGYTF.

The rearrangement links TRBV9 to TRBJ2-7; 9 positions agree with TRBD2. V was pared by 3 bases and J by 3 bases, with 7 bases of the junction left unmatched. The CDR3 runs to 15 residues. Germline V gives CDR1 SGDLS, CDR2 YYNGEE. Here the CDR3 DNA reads TGTGCCAGCAGCGCCTCCGGGACTAGCAGCTACGAGCAGTACTTC. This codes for CASSASGTSSYEQYF. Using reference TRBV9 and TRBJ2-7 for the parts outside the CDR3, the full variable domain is DSGVTQTPKHLITATGQRVTLRCSPRSGDLSVYWYQQSLDQGLQFLIQYYNGEERAKGNILERFSAQQFPDLHSELNLSSLELGDSALYFCASSASGTSSYEQYFGPGTRLTVT.

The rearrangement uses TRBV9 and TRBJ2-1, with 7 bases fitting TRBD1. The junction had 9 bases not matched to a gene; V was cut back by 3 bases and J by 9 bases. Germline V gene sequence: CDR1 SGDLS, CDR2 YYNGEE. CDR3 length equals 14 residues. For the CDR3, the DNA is TGTGCCAGCAGCGCGGGACAGCCGTGGAGTGAGCAGTTCTTC. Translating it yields CASSAGQPWSEQFF. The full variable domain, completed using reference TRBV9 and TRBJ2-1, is DSGVTQTPKHLITATGQRVTLRCSPRSGDLSVYWYQQSLDQGLQFLIQYYNGEERAKGNILERFSAQQFPDLHSELNLSSLELGDSALYFCASSAGQPWSEQFFGPGTRLTVL.

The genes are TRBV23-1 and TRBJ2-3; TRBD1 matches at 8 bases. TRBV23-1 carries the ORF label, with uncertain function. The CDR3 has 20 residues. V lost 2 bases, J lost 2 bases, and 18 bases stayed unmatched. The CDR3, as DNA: TGCGCCAGCAGTCAAACCCCGCTGCCTGGCGGGACAGGTCTCACAGATACGCAGTATTTT. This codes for CASSQTPLPGGTGLTDTQYF.

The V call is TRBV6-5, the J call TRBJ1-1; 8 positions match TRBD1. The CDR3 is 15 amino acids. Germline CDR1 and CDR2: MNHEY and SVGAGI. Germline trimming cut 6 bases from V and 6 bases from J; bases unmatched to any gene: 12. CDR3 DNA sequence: TGTGCCAGCAGCCAACTCGGACAGGGTGGGTCTGAAGCTTTCTTT. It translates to CASSQLGQGGSEAFF.

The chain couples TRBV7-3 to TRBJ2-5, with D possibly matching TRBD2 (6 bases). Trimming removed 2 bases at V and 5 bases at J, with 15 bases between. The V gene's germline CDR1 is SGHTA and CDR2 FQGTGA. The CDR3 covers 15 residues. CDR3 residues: CASSLFRENDETQYF. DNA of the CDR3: TGTGCCAGCAGCTTATTCCGGGAGAACGATGAGACCCAGTACTTC.

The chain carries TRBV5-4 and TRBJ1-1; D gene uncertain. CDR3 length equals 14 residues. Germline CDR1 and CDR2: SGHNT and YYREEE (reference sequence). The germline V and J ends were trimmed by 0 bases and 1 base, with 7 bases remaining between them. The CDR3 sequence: CASSLGRGNTEAFF. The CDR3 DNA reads TGTGCCAGCAGCTTGGGACGGGGGAACACTGAAGCTTTCTTT.

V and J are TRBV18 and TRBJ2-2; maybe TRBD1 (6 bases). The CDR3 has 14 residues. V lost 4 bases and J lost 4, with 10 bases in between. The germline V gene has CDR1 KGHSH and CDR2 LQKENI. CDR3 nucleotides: TGTGCCAGCTCACGGACAGAGGGCACCGGGGAGCTGTTTTTT. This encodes CASSRTEGTGELFF.